The present T cell receptor beta chain was sequenced within a study of PD-1 blockade in classical Hodgkin lymphoma. The overall study: Patients were dosed intravenously with nivolumab at 3 mg/kg every 2 weeks. General study points: Patients with an early start, nivolumab under 1 year after ASCT, were excluded.

About this clone: Its antigen remains unidentified.

Clones were read by immunoSEQ multiplex PCR, and TCRdb kept only the in-frame ones, dropping some. In the table there are about 76,000 clones, 89% of which are singletons. CDR1 is SGHTA and CDR2 is FQGNSA in the germline V gene. This CDR3 comprises 15 residues. Trimming took off 1 base at V and 3 bases at J, with 12 bases between the two ends. Following autologous stem cell transplantation, relapse occurred in every patient, and exposure to brentuximab vedotin varied. The chain is built from TRBV7-2 and TRBJ1-1, with a tentative D call TRBD1 (5 bases). The material sequenced was peripheral blood mononuclear cells (PBMCs), taken at baseline. This receptor was identified in a human donor with classical Hodgkin lymphoma. In nucleotides, the CDR3 is TGTGCCAGCAGCTTAGGAGGGGAAGGGTACACTGAAGCTTTCTTT. Encoded protein: CASSLGGEGYTEAFF. Full variable domain (outside the CDR3, taken from reference TRBV7-2 and TRBJ1-1): GAGVSQSPSNKVTEKGKDVELRCDPISGHTALYWYRQSLGQGLEFLIYFQGNSAPDKSGLPSDRFSAERTGGSVSTLTIQRTQQEDSAVYLCASSLGGEGYTEAFFGQGTRLTVV.